Following are 19 T cell receptor beta chains from one sample sequenced in a study of T cell repertoires in cytomegalovirus infection. TCRdb analysed the reads with MiXCR anew, one entry per CDR3 protein. This table has 900,000 to 950,000 distinct CDR3 sequences, under 40% appearing once. No antigen is known for these receptors. The sequenced sample was cultured CD8+ T cells from PBMCs, obtained from culture after CMV antigen stimulation. These TCRs come from a human donor in good health (CMV status not recorded). Some clones in this sample may be carry-over from other donors' samples.

A word on this clonotype: A read error may be the cause here, since a much bigger clone is one base away. V and J are TRBV7-2 and TRBJ2-7, with a weak D call TRBD2 (5 bases). The CDR3 runs 14 residues. CDR1 is SGHTA and CDR2 is FQGNSA in the germline V gene. The CDR3 loop reads CVSSLASTPYEQYV. CDR3 sequence (DNA): TGTGTCAGCAGCTTAGCGTCAACCCCCTACGAGCAGTACGTC.

Only a few counts were recorded for this clonotype. V usage is TRBV12-3 or TRBV12-4 and J usage is TRBJ2-7; 8 bases agree with TRBD1. CDR3 length: 15 residues. V lost 4 bases to trimming and J lost 3 bases; unmatched junction nucleotides: 8. The CDR3 DNA reads TGTGCCAGCAGTTCCGGGACAGGTGCGAACTACGAGCAGTACTTC. It translates to CASSSGTGANYEQYF.

Comments on this clonotype: This could be a read error, since a much larger clone is one nucleotide away. The chain has TRBV12-3 or TRBV12-4 and TRBJ1-3, with no clear D. The CDR3 contains 15 residues. In DNA form, the CDR3 reads TGTGTCAGCAGGATCAGAGGGAAAGCTGGAAACACCATATATTTT. Translated: CVSRIRGKAGNTIYF.

This clonotype was picked up a small number of times. The chain has TRBV29-1 and TRBJ1-1, with D unresolved. Per germline, CDR1 SQVTM and CDR2 ANQGSEA. The CDR3 extends over 12 amino acids. The V gene lost 7 bases and the J gene lost 5 bases, with 14 bases spanning the gap. The chain's CDR3 is CSAYRGRTEAFF. The CDR3 DNA is TGCAGCGCTTATCGGGGAAGGACTGAAGCTTTCTTT.

CDR3 sequence: CASSRVYSNQPQHF. In DNA form, the CDR3 reads TGTGCCAGCAGCAGGGTCTATAGCAATCAGCCCCAGCATTTT. This chain uses TRBV2 with TRBJ1-5, with D possibly being TRBD1 (5 bases). V was trimmed by 6 bases and J by 0 bases, leaving 9 bases between them. Germline V gives CDR1 SNHLY, CDR2 FYNNEI. The CDR3 length is 14 residues.

This clonotype occurred a few times. The V call is TRBV7-6, the J call TRBJ1-3; TRBD1 might be the D (5 bases). The CDR3 is made up of 15 amino acids. V lost 5 bases and J lost 4, with 15 bases in between. Germline CDR1 SGHVS, CDR2 FNYEAQ. This chain's CDR3 is CASSTTGGVGNTIYF. In DNA, the CDR3 is TGTGCCAGCAGCACTACTGGGGGAGTGGGAAACACCATATATTTT.

The rearrangement links TRBV20-1 to TRBJ2-1, with D hard to call. The CDR3 is 13 residues long. Trimming removed 0 bases at V and 4 bases at J, with 7 bases between. CDR1 is DFQATT, CDR2 SNEGSKA, per germline (reference sequence). CDR3: CSARDALYNEQFF. CDR3 DNA sequence: TGCAGTGCTAGAGACGCGTTGTACAATGAGCAGTTCTTC.

This clonotype was seen many times. This chain uses TRBV6-1 with TRBJ2-7; tentatively, D is TRBD1 (6 bases). Germline CDR1 reads MNHNS; CDR2 reads SASEGT. Trimming pared 5 bases from V and 0 bases from J, leaving 11 bases between. The CDR3 is 14 residues long. The CDR3 sequence is CASSPGHFSYEQYV. DNA of the CDR3: TGTGCCAGCAGTCCGGGACATTTCTCCTACGAGCAGTACGTC.

The chain couples TRBV6-5 to TRBJ2-3; the D gene could be TRBD1 or TRBD2 (6 bases each). V shed 5 bases and J shed 1 base, with 10 bases lying between them. This CDR3 contains 14 residues. CDR1 MNHEY and CDR2 SVGAGI come from the germline V gene. CDR3 bases: TGTGCCAGCAGTAGGGGGGTTGGCACAGATACGCAGTATTTT. Translation: CASSRGVGTDTQYF.

This clonotype has more than one count but fewer than ten. The chain couples TRBV12-3 or TRBV12-4 to TRBJ2-1; unclear D gene. The CDR3 contains 14 residues. V shed 3 bases and J shed 5 bases, with 11 bases lying between them. The CDR3 nucleotides are TGTGCCAGCAGTTTTCGTACAGAGAACAATGAGCAGTTCTTC. Residues: CASSFRTENNEQFF.

This clonotype was counted a few times. The V call is TRBV6-1, the J call TRBJ2-3; D perhaps matches TRBD1 (6 bases). From germline, CDR1 is MNHNS and CDR2 SASEGT. Trimming removed 5 bases at V and 5 bases at J, with 20 bases between. CDR3 length: 16 amino acids. For the CDR3, the DNA is TGTGCCAGCAGTTTATGGGGAGAGGGACAAAAAGATACGCAGTATTTT. The encoded protein is CASSLWGEGQKDTQYF.

This sequence joins TRBV7-9 and TRBJ2-1; 11 bases line up with TRBD2. Germline V CDR1 and CDR2: SEHNR, FQNEAQ (reference sequence). Germline trimming cut 5 bases from V and 0 bases from J; bases unmatched to any gene: 6. The CDR3 runs 17 residues. The CDR3 loop reads CASSRTSGGLSYNEQFF. The CDR3 DNA follows: TGTGCCAGCAGCCGTACTAGCGGGGGCCTCTCCTACAATGAGCAGTTCTTC.

This clonotype was seen repeatedly, ten times or more. The chain has TRBV7-2 and TRBJ1-6; D is ambiguous. Germline CDR1 SGHTA, CDR2 FQGNSA. V was pared by 0 bases and J by 14 bases, with 8 bases between. This CDR3 contains 12 residues. The CDR3 sequence: CASSLAPLSLHF. CDR3 DNA sequence: TGTGCCAGCAGCTTAGCTCCACTGTCCCTCCACTTT.

This clonotype was recorded at least ten times. J is TRBJ2-4 and V is TRBV7-9, with D perhaps matching TRBD1 (6 bases). The V and J ends lost 5 bases and 2 bases respectively, with 13 bases between them. This CDR3 spans 15 amino acids. Germline CDR1 is SEHNR and CDR2 is FQNEAQ (reference sequence). DNA for the CDR3: TGTGCCAGCAGCCCCCAGGGGCAGCCCAAAAACATTCAGTACTTC. Amino acid sequence: CASSPQGQPKNIQYF.

The chain joins TRBV20-1 to TRBJ2-5; 8 bases are a match to TRBD2. CDR1 is DFQATT, CDR2 SNEGSKA, per germline (reference sequence). Losses at the gene ends were 1 base for V and 1 base for J; bases not matched to a gene: 8. The CDR3 totals 16 residues. CDR3 loop: CSARGGTRSAQETQYF. CDR3 nucleotides: TGCAGTGCTAGAGGGGGGACTAGATCCGCCCAAGAGACCCAGTACTTC.

This clonotype was recorded at least ten times. This chain uses TRBV7-9 with TRBJ2-7; TRBD1 aligns across 10 bases. CDR1 is SEHNR, CDR2 FQNEAQ, per germline (reference sequence). The V gene end was trimmed by 4 bases and the J gene end by 4 bases; junction bases not matched to a gene: 10. CDR3 size: 16 residues. This chain's CDR3 is CASSSVEGQGFYEQYF. In DNA form, the CDR3 reads TGTGCCAGCAGCTCCGTTGAGGGACAGGGGTTTTACGAGCAGTACTTC.

The chain links TRBV7-9 to TRBJ2-1, with 9 bases aligning to TRBD1. J gave up 5 bases and V 2 bases, and 7 bases lay outside the gene matches. This CDR3 comprises 16 residues. The germline V gene has CDR1 SEHNR and CDR2 FQNEAQ (reference sequence). In DNA, the CDR3 is TGTGCCAGCAGCTTACCGACAGGGGGATTCCACAATGAGCAGTTCTTC. Translation gives CASSLPTGGFHNEQFF.

As for this clonotype: Its ends do not fully match the called genes, so a read error is possible. The chain is built from TRBV20-1 and TRBJ2-1, with D maybe TRBD2 (6 bases). The CDR3 has 15 amino acids. CDR1 DFQATT and CDR2 SNEGSKA come from the germline V gene (reference sequence). CDR3 residues: CCARGGESSYNEQFF. CDR3 in DNA: TGCTGTGCAAGGGGCGGGGAAAGCTCCTACAATGAGCAGTTCTTC.

V is TRBV5-5 and J is TRBJ2-7, with a tentative D call TRBD1 (5 bases). V lost 0 bases and J lost 2, with 12 bases in between. The CDR3 spans 15 residues. Germline V gene data show CDR1 as SGHKS and CDR2 as YYEKEE (reference sequence). CDR3 coding DNA: TGTGCCAGCAGCTTGGTGTTCAGGGATACCTACGAGCAGTACTTC. It specifies CASSLVFRDTYEQYF.